This entry describes one T cell receptor beta chain. The entry originates in a study of T-cell reconstitution after alpha-beta-depleted transplantation in children. It was with unique molecular identifiers that the TCRbeta library was prepared. TCRdb redid the calling of the PCR reads with MiXCR, one entry per CDR3 protein. Among some 500,000 distinct CDR3 sequences listed, 30% to 35% were seen once. The V gene's germline CDR1 is LNHDA and CDR2 SQIVND (reference sequence). V lost 6 bases and J 4 bases, leaving 25 bases between the germline ends. This CDR3 comprises 19 residues. The sequence came from a human donor who donated a stem cell graft to a child with aplastic anemia. The V gene is TRBV19, the J gene TRBJ2-6; possibly TRBD2 for D (6 bases). The sample was PBMCs from the stem cell graft donor, taken from the stem cell graft. CDR3 protein: CASSRSRREVPSGANVLTF. The CDR3, as DNA: TGTGCCAGTAGCCGCTCCCGGAGGGAAGTTCCATCCGGGGCCAACGTCCTGACTTTC.